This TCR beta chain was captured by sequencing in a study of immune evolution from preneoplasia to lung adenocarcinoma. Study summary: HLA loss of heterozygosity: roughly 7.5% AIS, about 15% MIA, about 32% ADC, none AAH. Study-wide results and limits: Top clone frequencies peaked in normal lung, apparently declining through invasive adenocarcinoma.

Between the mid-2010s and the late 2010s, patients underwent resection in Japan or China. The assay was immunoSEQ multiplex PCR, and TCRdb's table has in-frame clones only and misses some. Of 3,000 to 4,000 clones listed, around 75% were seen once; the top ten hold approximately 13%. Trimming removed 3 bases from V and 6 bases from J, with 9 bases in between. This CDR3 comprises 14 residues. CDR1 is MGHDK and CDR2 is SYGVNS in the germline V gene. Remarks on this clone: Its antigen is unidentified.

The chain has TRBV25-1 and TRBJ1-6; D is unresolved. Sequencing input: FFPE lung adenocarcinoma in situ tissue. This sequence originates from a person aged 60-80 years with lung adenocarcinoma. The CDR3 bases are TGTGCCAGCAGTGAGCAACCTTCTAATTCACCCCTCCACTTT. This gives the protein CASSEQPSNSPLHF.